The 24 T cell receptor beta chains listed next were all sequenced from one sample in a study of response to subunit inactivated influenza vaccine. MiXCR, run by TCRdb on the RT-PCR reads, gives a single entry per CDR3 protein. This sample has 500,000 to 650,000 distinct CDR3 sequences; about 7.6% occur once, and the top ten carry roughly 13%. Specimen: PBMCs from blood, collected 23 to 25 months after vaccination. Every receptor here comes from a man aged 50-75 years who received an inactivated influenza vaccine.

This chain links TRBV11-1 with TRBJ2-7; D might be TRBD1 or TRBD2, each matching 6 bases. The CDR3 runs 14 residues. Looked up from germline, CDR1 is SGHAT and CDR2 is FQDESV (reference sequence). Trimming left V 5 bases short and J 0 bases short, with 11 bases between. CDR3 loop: CASSRGQASYEQYF. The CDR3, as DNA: TGTGCCAGCAGCCGGGGGCAAGCCTCCTACGAGCAGTACTTC.

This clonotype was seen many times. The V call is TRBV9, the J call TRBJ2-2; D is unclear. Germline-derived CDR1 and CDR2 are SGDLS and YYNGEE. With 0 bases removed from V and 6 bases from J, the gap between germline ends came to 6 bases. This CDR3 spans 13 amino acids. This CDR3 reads CASSVGDAGELFF. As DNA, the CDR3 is TGTGCCAGCAGCGTAGGTGACGCCGGGGAGCTGTTTTTT.

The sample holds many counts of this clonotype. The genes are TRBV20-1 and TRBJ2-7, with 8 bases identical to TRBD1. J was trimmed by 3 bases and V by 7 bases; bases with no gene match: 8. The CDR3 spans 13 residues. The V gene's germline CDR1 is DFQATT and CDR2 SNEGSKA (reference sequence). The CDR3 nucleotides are TGCAGTGGAGAGGACAGGGCCTACTACGAGCAGTACTTC. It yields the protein CSGEDRAYYEQYF.

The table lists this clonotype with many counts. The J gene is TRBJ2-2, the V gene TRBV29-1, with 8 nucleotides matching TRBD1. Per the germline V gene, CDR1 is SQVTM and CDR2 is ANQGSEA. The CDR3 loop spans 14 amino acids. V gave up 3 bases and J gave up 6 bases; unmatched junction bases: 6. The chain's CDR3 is CSVEDRESPGELFF. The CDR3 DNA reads TGCAGCGTTGAGGACAGGGAATCCCCCGGGGAGCTGTTTTTT.

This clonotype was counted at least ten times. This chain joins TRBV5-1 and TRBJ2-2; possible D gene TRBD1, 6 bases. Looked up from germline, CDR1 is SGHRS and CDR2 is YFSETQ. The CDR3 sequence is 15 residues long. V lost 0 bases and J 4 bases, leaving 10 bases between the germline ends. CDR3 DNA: TGCGCCAGCAGCTTGGTACAGGGCCCCACCGGGGAGCTGTTTTTT. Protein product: CASSLVQGPTGELFF.

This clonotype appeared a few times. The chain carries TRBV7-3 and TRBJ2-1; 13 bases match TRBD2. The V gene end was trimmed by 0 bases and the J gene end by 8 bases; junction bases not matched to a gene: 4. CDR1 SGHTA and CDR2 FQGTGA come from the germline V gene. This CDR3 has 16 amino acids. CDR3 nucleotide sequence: TGTGCCAGCAGCTTAACCCACGGACTAGCGGGAGATGAGCAGTTCTTC. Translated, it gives CASSLTHGLAGDEQFF.

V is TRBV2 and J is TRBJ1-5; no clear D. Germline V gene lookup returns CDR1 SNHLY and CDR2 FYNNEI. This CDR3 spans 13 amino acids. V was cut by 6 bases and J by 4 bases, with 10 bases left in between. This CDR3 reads CASRDDENQPQHF. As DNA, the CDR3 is TGTGCCAGCAGGGACGACGAAAATCAGCCCCAGCATTTT.

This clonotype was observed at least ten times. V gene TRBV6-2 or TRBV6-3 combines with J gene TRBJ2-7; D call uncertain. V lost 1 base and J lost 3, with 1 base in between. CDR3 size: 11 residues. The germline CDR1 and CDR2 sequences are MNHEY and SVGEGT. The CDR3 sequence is CASSYFYEQYF. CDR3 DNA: TGTGCCAGCAGTTACTTCTACGAGCAGTACTTC.

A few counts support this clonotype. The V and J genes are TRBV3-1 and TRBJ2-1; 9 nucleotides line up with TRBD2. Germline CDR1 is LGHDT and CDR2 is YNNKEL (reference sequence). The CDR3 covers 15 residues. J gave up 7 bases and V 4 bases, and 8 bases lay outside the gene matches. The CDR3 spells CASSLVLAGANEQFF. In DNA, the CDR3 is TGTGCCAGCAGCCTGGTGTTAGCGGGAGCTAATGAGCAGTTCTTC.

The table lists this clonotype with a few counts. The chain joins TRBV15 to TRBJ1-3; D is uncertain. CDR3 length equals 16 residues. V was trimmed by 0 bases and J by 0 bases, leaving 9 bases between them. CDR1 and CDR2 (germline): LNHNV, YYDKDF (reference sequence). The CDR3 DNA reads TGTGCCACCAGCAGAGATCCCGGGGTCTCTGGAAACACCATATATTTT. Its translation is CATSRDPGVSGNTIYF.

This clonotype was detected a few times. The CDR3 protein is CASSRGRVWAGELFF. CDR3 coding DNA: TGTGCCAGCAGCCGCGGTCGGGTTTGGGCCGGGGAGCTGTTTTTT. The V gene is TRBV7-9, the J gene TRBJ2-2, with unresolved D. This CDR3 region has 15 residues. Between the trimmed V and J ends, which lost 5 bases and 6 bases, there was a span of 16 bases. CDR1 and CDR2 from the germline V gene are SEHNR and FQNEAQ (reference sequence).

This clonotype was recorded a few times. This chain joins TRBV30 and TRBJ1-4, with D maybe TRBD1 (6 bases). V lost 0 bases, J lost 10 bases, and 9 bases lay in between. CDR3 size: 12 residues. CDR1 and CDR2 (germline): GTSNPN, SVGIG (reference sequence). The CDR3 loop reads CAWSVEGGKLFF. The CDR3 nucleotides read TGTGCCTGGAGTGTTGAAGGGGGAAAACTGTTTTTT.

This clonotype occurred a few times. The CDR3 bases are TGCAGTGCTAGATCATGGGACTTGGGGAGGAAAGGAGAGACCCAGTACTTC. Translating it yields CSARSWDLGRKGETQYF. V and J are TRBV20-1 and TRBJ2-5, with D possibly being TRBD2 (6 bases). Looked up from germline, CDR1 is DFQATT and CDR2 is SNEGSKA (reference sequence). V was shortened by 2 bases and J by 4 bases, with 23 bases between the two germline ends. This CDR3 has 17 amino acids.

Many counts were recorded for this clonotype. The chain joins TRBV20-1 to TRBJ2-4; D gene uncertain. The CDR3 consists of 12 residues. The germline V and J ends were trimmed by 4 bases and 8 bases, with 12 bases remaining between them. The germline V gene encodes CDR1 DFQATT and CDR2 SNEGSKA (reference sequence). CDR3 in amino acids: CSAILFSDIQYF. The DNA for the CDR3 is TGCAGTGCTATTTTATTTTCCGACATTCAGTACTTC.

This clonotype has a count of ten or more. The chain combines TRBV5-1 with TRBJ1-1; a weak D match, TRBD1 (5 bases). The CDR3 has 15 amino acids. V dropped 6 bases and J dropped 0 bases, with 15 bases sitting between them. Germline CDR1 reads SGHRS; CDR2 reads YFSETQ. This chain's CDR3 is CASTLTASMNTEAFF. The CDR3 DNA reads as TGCGCCAGCACCCTGACAGCTTCAATGAACACTGAAGCTTTCTTT.

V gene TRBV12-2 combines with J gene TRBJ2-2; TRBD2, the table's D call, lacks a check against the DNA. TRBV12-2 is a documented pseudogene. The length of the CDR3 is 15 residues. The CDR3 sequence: CASRWSGKNTGELFF. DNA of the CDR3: TGTGCAAGTCGCTGGAGCGGGAAGAACACCGGGGAGCTGTTTTTT.

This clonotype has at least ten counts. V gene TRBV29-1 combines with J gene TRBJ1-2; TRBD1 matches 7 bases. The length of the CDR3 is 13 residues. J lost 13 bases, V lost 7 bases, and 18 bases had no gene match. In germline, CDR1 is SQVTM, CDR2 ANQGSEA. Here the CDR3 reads CSEGQAGSGALTF. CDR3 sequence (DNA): TGCAGCGAAGGACAGGCTGGGTCCGGGGCTCTCACCTTC.

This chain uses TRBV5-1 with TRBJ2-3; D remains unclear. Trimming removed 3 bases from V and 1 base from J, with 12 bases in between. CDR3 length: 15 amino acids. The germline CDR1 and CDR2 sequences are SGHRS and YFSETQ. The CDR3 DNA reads TGCGCCAGCAGCTCAATGGGCGGACGCACAGATACGCAGTATTTT. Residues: CASSSMGGRTDTQYF.

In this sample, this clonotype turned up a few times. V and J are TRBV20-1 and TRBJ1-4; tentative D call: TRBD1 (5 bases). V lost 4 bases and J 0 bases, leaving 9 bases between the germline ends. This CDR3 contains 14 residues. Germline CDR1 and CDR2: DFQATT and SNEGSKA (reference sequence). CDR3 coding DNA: TGCAGTGCTAATACAGGCCCAACTAATGAAAAACTGTTTTTT. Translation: CSANTGPTNEKLFF.

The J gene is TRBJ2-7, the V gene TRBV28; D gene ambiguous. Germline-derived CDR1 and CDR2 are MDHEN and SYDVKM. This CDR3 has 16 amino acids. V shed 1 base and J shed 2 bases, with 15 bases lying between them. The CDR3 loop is CASSLSHIPPAYEQYF. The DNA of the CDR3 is TGTGCCAGCAGTTTATCCCACATACCCCCGGCCTACGAGCAGTACTTC.

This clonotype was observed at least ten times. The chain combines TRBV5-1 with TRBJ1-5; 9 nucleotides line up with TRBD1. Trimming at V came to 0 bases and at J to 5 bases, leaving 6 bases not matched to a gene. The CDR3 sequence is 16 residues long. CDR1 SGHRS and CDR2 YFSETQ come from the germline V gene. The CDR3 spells CASSLGTTGGDQPQHF. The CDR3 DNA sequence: TGCGCCAGCAGCTTGGGAACGACAGGGGGTGATCAGCCCCAGCATTTT. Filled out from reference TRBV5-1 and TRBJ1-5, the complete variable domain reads KAGVTQTPRYLIKTRGQQVTLSCSPISGHRSVSWYQQTPGQGLQFLFEYFSETQRNKGNFPGRFSGRQFSNSRSEMNVSTLELGDSALYLCASSLGTTGGDQPQHFGDGTRLSIL.

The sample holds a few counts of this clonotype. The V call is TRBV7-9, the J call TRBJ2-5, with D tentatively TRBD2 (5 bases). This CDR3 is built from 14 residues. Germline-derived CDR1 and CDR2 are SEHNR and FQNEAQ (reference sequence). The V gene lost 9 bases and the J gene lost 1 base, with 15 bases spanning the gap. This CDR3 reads CASRGEGSQETQYF. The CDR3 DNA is TGTGCCAGTCGAGGAGAGGGCTCCCAAGAGACCCAGTACTTC.

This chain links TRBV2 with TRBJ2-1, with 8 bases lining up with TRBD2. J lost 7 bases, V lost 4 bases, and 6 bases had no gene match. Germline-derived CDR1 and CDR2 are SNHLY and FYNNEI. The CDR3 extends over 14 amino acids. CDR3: CASSVSGGRNEQFF. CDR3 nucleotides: TGTGCCAGCAGTGTCTCGGGGGGGCGAAATGAGCAGTTCTTC.

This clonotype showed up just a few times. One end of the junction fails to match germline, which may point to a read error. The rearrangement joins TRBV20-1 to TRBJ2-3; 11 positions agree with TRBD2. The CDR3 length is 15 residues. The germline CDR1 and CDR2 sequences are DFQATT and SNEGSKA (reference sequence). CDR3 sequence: CSATSGRGGTDTQYF. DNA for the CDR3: TGCAGCGCTACTAGCGGGAGAGGGGGCACAGATACGCAGTATTTT.